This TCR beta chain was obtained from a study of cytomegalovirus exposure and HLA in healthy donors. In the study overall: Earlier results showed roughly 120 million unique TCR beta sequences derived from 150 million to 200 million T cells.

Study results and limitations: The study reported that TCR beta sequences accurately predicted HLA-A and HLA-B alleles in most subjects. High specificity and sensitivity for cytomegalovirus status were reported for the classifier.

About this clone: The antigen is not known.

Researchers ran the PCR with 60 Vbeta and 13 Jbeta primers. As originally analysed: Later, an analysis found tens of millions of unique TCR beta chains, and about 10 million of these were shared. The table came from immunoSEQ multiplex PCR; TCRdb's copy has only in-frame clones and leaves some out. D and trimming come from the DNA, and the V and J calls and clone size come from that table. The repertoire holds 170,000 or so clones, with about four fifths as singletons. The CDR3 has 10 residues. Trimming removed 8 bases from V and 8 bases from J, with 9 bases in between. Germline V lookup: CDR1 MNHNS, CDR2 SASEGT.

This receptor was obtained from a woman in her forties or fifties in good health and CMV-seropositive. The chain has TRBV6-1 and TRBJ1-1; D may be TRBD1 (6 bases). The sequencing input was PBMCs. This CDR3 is CASGRGEAFF. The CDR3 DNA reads TGTGCCAGCGGCAGGGGAGAAGCTTTCTTT.